These 29 T cell receptor beta chains were sequenced from one sample in a study of T cells in Graves' hyperthyroidism and ophthalmopathy. Amplified TCR beta CDR3 regions came from RNA transcripts. First-round RT-PCR with HTBI primers amplified the TCR CDR3 region. MiXCR, applied by TCRdb to the multiplex PCR reads, yields one record per CDR3 protein. The sample lists more than 350,000 distinct CDR3 sequences; 14% were seen once. Sequenced: blood. These receptors came from a woman in her twenties or thirties with Graves' ophthalmopathy.

This clonotype was recorded many times. The chain has TRBV27 and TRBJ1-4; no clear D gene. Trimming took off 6 bases at V and 0 bases at J, with 14 bases between the two ends. Germline CDR1 reads MNHEY; CDR2 reads SMNVEV (reference sequence). This CDR3 is 16 amino acids long. The CDR3 loop is CASSRGRETTNEKLFF. Written as DNA, the CDR3 is TGTGCCAGCAGCCGAGGACGGGAAACAACTAATGAAAAACTGTTTTTT. Drawing the rest from reference TRBV27 and TRBJ1-4, the complete variable domain is EAQVTQNPRYLITVTGKKLTVTCSQNMNHEYMSWYRQDPGLGLRQIYYSMNVEVTDKGDVPEGYKVSRKEKRNFPLILESPSPNQTSLYFCASSRGRETTNEKLFFGSGTQLSVL.

The V call is TRBV29-1, the J call TRBJ2-1, with 9 positions matching TRBD2. After removal of 1 base from V and 7 bases from J, the junction contained 5 bases not matched to a gene. Germline V gene sequence: CDR1 SQVTM, CDR2 ANQGSEA. The CDR3 consists of 14 residues. As DNA, the CDR3 is TGCAGCGTTGAAGGGAGCGGGGGGATGAATGAGCAGTTCTTC. Its protein product is CSVEGSGGMNEQFF.

This clonotype was found many times. The gene calls are TRBV7-9 and TRBJ2-1; 9 bases agree with TRBD1. This CDR3 is built from 15 residues. With V trimmed by 5 bases and J by 8 bases, 10 bases remained unmatched. Germline V gives CDR1 SEHNR, CDR2 FQNEAQ (reference sequence). The CDR3 DNA reads as TGTGCCAGCAGCCTCGGACAGGGGACACACCATGAGCAGTTCTTC. As protein: CASSLGQGTHHEQFF.

This clonotype showed up many times. The chain carries TRBV12-3 or TRBV12-4 and TRBJ1-5; unclear D gene. CDR3 size: 14 residues. Trimming removed 2 bases at V and 4 bases at J, with 9 bases between. This CDR3 reads CASSLTQVNQPQHF. For the CDR3, the DNA is TGTGCCAGCAGTTTAACTCAGGTGAATCAGCCCCAGCATTTT.

This clonotype was seen at least ten times. The V gene is TRBV7-8, the J gene TRBJ1-2; D may be TRBD1 (5 bases). The germline V gene has CDR1 SGHVS and CDR2 FQNEAQ. This CDR3 region has 14 residues. The V end was cut by 5 bases, the J end by 7 bases, with 17 bases between. This CDR3 is CASSPRTSVGGYTF. CDR3 nucleotide sequence: TGTGCCAGCAGCCCCCGGACAAGTGTGGGTGGCTACACCTTC.

This clonotype was detected ten times or more. The rearrangement uses TRBV3-1 and TRBJ2-7; unclear D gene. Germline V gives CDR1 LGHDT, CDR2 YNNKEL (reference sequence). CDR3 length equals 10 residues. V gave up 3 bases and J gave up 9 bases, with 6 bases separating them. CDR3 protein: CASSQRRQYF. CDR3 nucleotide sequence: TGTGCCAGCAGCCAGCGGCGGCAGTACTTC.

This clonotype has at least ten counts. J is TRBJ2-3 and V is TRBV18; weak D call: TRBD2 (7 bases). The germline V gene encodes CDR1 KGHSH and CDR2 LQKENI. Trimming took 4 bases from V and 0 from J, leaving 14 bases between them. The CDR3 has 16 residues. The CDR3 sequence: CASSLDRGASTDTQYF. The CDR3 coding sequence is TGTGCCAGCTCACTAGACCGGGGGGCAAGCACAGATACGCAGTATTTT.

This clonotype was seen repeatedly, ten times or more. The CDR3 bases are TGCGCCAGCAGCCCCGGGACAGTTGGCAACGAGCAGTACTTC. Amino acids: CASSPGTVGNEQYF. The rearrangement joins TRBV5-1 to TRBJ2-7; TRBD1 matches at 7 bases. The CDR3 is made up of 14 amino acids. V lost 4 bases to trimming and J lost 5 bases; unmatched junction nucleotides: 9. Germline V gene lookup returns CDR1 SGHRS and CDR2 YFSETQ.

This chain links TRBV15 with TRBJ2-2; 12 bases map to TRBD2. V was pared by 0 bases and J by 4 bases, with 15 bases of the junction left unmatched. The germline V gene has CDR1 LNHNV and CDR2 YYDKDF (reference sequence). The CDR3 is 21 amino acids. Here the CDR3 reads CATSRDLFVSSGGAGTGELFF. Here the CDR3 DNA reads TGTGCCACCAGCAGAGATCTTTTCGTTTCTAGCGGGGGGGCAGGCACCGGGGAGCTGTTTTTT.

Ten or more counts support this clonotype. This chain uses TRBV7-2 with TRBJ1-3; D unresolved. Germline CDR1 SGHTA, CDR2 FQGNSA. The CDR3 totals 14 residues. V lost 0 bases and J 8 bases, leaving 11 bases between the germline ends. Written as DNA, the CDR3 is TGTGCCAGCAGCTTAGCAGTGGGGAGTGACACCATATATTTT. Translated, it gives CASSLAVGSDTIYF.

This clonotype was observed at least ten times. The V gene is TRBV20-1, the J gene TRBJ2-5; D possibly matches TRBD1 or TRBD2 (5 bases each). Trimming took 1 base from V and 3 from J, leaving 12 bases between them. The CDR3 runs 14 residues. CDR1 and CDR2 (germline): DFQATT, SNEGSKA (reference sequence). CDR3 nucleotides: TGCAGTGCTAGAGTCTTGGGGACCAAAGAGACCCAGTACTTC. Translated: CSARVLGTKETQYF.

This clonotype was seen at least ten times. The chain couples TRBV2 to TRBJ2-1, with a tentative D call TRBD2 (7 bases). The CDR3 is 14 amino acids. V was pared by 8 bases and J by 9 bases, with 20 bases between. Per the germline V gene, CDR1 is SNHLY and CDR2 is FYNNEI. CDR3 DNA: TGTGCCAGCGATATGGGGGGGCTAGTGTTTGAGCAGTTCTTC. Protein sequence: CASDMGGLVFEQFF.

This clonotype was picked up many times. V and J are TRBV5-6 and TRBJ2-7, with 7 nucleotides matching TRBD1. This CDR3 has 15 amino acids. V shed 4 bases and J 1 base; nucleotides not matched to a gene: 8. Germline values: CDR1 SGHDT, CDR2 YYEEEE. The CDR3 reads CASSLGQVRSYEQYF. The CDR3 region has the DNA TGTGCCAGCAGCCTTGGACAGGTGCGATCCTACGAGCAGTACTTC.

Of note for this clonotype: A much larger clone sits a single nucleotide away, making a read error possible. The V gene is TRBV12-3 or TRBV12-4, the J gene TRBJ2-4; unclear D gene. V was shortened by 3 bases and J by 8 bases, with 8 bases between the two germline ends. The CDR3 consists of 12 residues. The CDR3 loop is CASSFQKYIQYF. In DNA form, the CDR3 reads TGTGCCAGCAGTTTCCAGAAATACATTCAGTACTTC.

This clonotype was seen a few times. A much larger clone differs from this one at a single base, so this may be a read error. The gene calls are TRBV3-1 and TRBJ2-7; maybe TRBD2 (5 bases). The CDR3 is 14 residues long. CDR1 LGHDT and CDR2 YNNKEL come from the germline V gene (reference sequence). The CDR3 nucleotides read TGTGCCAGCAGCCAAGATAGGACTTCCTGCGAGCAGTACTTC. This codes for CASSQDRTSCEQYF.

Many counts were recorded for this clonotype. The CDR3 sequence is CASQDRNDNYGYTF. The CDR3 region has the DNA TGTGCCAGCCAGGACCGAAATGATAACTATGGCTACACCTTC. The chain is built from TRBV7-2 and TRBJ1-2; no definite D call. The germline V gene encodes CDR1 SGHTA and CDR2 FQGNSA. This CDR3 has 14 residues. V lost 8 bases to trimming and J lost 1 base, with 14 bases between them.

The rearrangement uses TRBV9 and TRBJ2-3; 12 bases match TRBD2. V trimming: 3 bases; J trimming: 3 bases; junction bases outside the gene matches: 5. The CDR3 has 16 residues. Germline CDR1 and CDR2: SGDLS and YYNGEE. The CDR3 protein is CASSGLAGARTDTQYF. As DNA, the CDR3 is TGTGCCAGCAGCGGACTAGCGGGGGCGAGGACAGATACGCAGTATTTT.

This clonotype was observed at least ten times. The chain carries TRBV5-1 and TRBJ2-7, with D maybe TRBD2 (5 bases). The V end was cut by 0 bases, the J end by 6 bases, with 19 bases between. Per germline, CDR1 SGHRS and CDR2 YFSETQ. The CDR3 runs 16 residues. The CDR3 loop is CASSLEGQTLSGEQYF. In nucleotides, the CDR3 is TGCGCCAGCAGCTTGGAGGGCCAGACCTTAAGCGGCGAGCAGTACTTC.

This clonotype was picked up many times. This sequence joins TRBV11-3 and TRBJ1-3, with D maybe TRBD1 (6 bases). The V gene's germline CDR1 is SGHNT and CDR2 YENEEA. The CDR3 totals 17 residues. Trimming stripped 5 bases from V and 0 bases from J, with 17 bases between. The CDR3 DNA is TGTGCCAGCAGCCCCATTTGGACAGTGACCTCTGGAAACACCATATATTTT. As protein: CASSPIWTVTSGNTIYF.

This clonotype was picked up many times. The CDR3 spells CASSFGGRGNTIYF. DNA of the CDR3: TGTGCCAGCAGTTTTGGGGGGAGAGGAAACACCATATATTTT. This chain uses TRBV12-3 or TRBV12-4 with TRBJ1-3, with a tentative D call TRBD1 (5 bases). V lost 3 bases to trimming and J lost 4 bases, with 10 bases between them. The CDR3 loop spans 14 amino acids.

The sample holds many counts of this clonotype. V and J are TRBV6-1 and TRBJ1-2; TRBD1 is a possible D gene (6 bases). This CDR3 spans 15 amino acids. CDR1 is MNHNS and CDR2 is SASEGT in the germline V gene. V was pared by 4 bases and J by 1 base, with 13 bases between. The CDR3 bases are TGTGCCAGCAGTGCCCCCGTACAGGGTAACTATGGCTACACCTTC. Amino acid sequence: CASSAPVQGNYGYTF.

A few counts support this clonotype. The rearrangement joins TRBV25-1 to TRBJ1-4, with 9 bases aligning to TRBD1. V shed 1 base and J 7 bases; nucleotides not matched to a gene: 13. Germline values: CDR1 MGHDK, CDR2 SYGVNS. This CDR3 comprises 18 residues. The CDR3 reads CASSESLGQGISGEKLFF. In DNA, the CDR3 is TGTGCCAGCAGTGAATCATTGGGACAGGGAATTTCTGGTGAAAAACTGTTTTTT.

The chain has TRBV6-5 and TRBJ1-4; TRBD1 might be the D (5 bases). V shed 2 bases and J shed 6 bases, with 10 bases lying between them. Germline assignment: CDR1 MNHEY and CDR2 SVGAGI. The CDR3 consists of 14 residues. The CDR3 region is CASSYQGDHEKLFF. The CDR3 DNA follows: TGTGCCAGCAGTTACCAAGGGGATCATGAAAAACTGTTTTTT.

A remark on this clonotype: A much larger clone lies a single base off, so this may be a read error. This CDR3 is missing its conserved last phenylalanine or tryptophan, likely due to a read error. The chain uses TRBV4-2 and TRBJ2-7, with D tentatively TRBD2 (7 bases). The CDR3 runs to 18 residues. Germline CDR1 and CDR2: LGHNA and YNFKEQ. Trimming left V 0 bases short and J 3 bases short, with 21 bases between. Here the CDR3 reads CASSQEMGLAGEGYEQYL. In nucleotides, the CDR3 is TGTGCCAGCAGCCAAGAAATGGGGCTGGCAGGGGAGGGCTACGAGCAGTACCTC.

This clonotype appeared many times. J is TRBJ2-7 and V is TRBV20-1, with a possible D match to TRBD1 (6 bases). The germline V gene has CDR1 DFQATT and CDR2 SNEGSKA (reference sequence). The CDR3 contains 16 residues. V was shortened by 0 bases and J by 1 base, with 16 bases between the two germline ends. The chain's CDR3 is CSARDPKRTASYEQYF. CDR3 DNA sequence: TGCAGTGCTAGAGATCCCAAGCGGACAGCTTCCTACGAGCAGTACTTC.

This clonotype has at least ten counts. The chain employs TRBV2 and TRBJ1-2; 12 bases line up with TRBD1. CDR3 length: 14 amino acids. J lost 5 bases, V lost 8 bases, and 6 bases had no gene match. Per the germline V gene, CDR1 is SNHLY and CDR2 is FYNNEI. The CDR3 sequence: CASAGTGGRYGYTF. The CDR3 nucleotides are TGTGCCAGCGCCGGGACAGGGGGCCGGTATGGCTACACCTTC.

A note on this clonotype: One junction end does not reproduce the germline sequence, and a read error may be involved. The chain is built from TRBV7-9 and TRBJ2-7; possibly TRBD2 for D (7 bases). Germline lookup yields CDR1 SEHNR and CDR2 FQNEAQ (reference sequence). This CDR3 has 15 residues. Written as DNA, the CDR3 is TGTGCCAGCAGCCTAGCCGGGGGGCAGGCCTACGAGCAGTACTTC. This translates into CASSLAGGQAYEQYF.

The rearrangement uses TRBV20-1 and TRBJ1-5, with TRBD1 matching 8 bases. CDR1 and CDR2 (germline): DFQATT, SNEGSKA (reference sequence). Germline trimming cut 0 bases from V and 0 bases from J; bases unmatched to any gene: 10. The CDR3 has 18 amino acids. CDR3 bases: TGCAGTGCTAGAGACGGGACAGGTGGCCTTTATAGCAATCAGCCCCAGCATTTT. Amino acid sequence: CSARDGTGGLYSNQPQHF.

This chain connects TRBV20-1 to TRBJ1-2; D is unclear. This CDR3 is 12 amino acids long. Germline CDR1 DFQATT, CDR2 SNEGSKA (reference sequence). V lost 3 bases, J lost 8 bases, and 13 bases lay in between. CDR3 DNA: TGCAGTGCTAGTCGGGCTCGAGGAGGCTACACCTTC. Encoded protein: CSASRARGGYTF.